One and the same sample provided the 9 T cell receptor beta chains below, sequenced in a study of CD8+ T cells in alopecia areata. The sequencing template was cDNA reverse transcribed from extracted RNA. This table comes from immunoSEQ multiplex PCR, and its TCRdb copy is limited to in-frame clones, with some not included. The repertoire holds approximately 180,000 clones, with about 67% as singletons. Sample: CD8+ T cells sorted from blood, taken at week 0. The receptors here all came from a human donor with alopecia areata.

The CDR3 here is CASRGPDYEQYF. DNA of the CDR3: TGTGCCAGCAGGGGGCCCGACTACGAGCAGTACTTC. The V gene is TRBV6-5, the J gene TRBJ2-7, with a tentative D call TRBD1 (5 bases). Trimming took 6 bases from V and 3 from J, leaving 9 bases between them. CDR1 MNHEY and CDR2 SVGAGI come from the germline V gene. The CDR3 covers 12 residues.

This clone was counted between two and nine times. The chain is built from TRBV7-9 and TRBJ1-1, with 7 bases aligning to TRBD1. Germline CDR1 is SEHNR and CDR2 is FQNEAQ (reference sequence). After removal of 5 bases from V and 7 bases from J, the junction contained 7 bases not matched to a gene. CDR3 length equals 13 residues. The CDR3 region is CASSLLDRHEAFF. The CDR3 DNA follows: TGTGCCAGCAGCCTCCTGGACAGGCATGAAGCTTTCTTT.

The chain joins TRBV13 to TRBJ2-3; TRBD1 agrees at 11 bases. Germline V gene data show CDR1 as PRHDT and CDR2 as FYEKMQ (reference sequence). Trimming at V came to 3 bases and at J to 2 bases, leaving 1 base not matched to a gene. The CDR3 loop spans 15 amino acids. The CDR3 region is CASSLGQGDTDTQYF. CDR3 DNA: TGTGCCAGCAGCTTGGGACAGGGGGACACAGATACGCAGTATTTT. Filled out from reference TRBV13 and TRBJ2-3, the complete variable domain reads AAGVIQSPRHLIKEKRETATLKCYPIPRHDTVYWYQQGPGQDPQFLISFYEKMQSDKGSIPDRFSAQQFSDYHSELNMSSLELGDSALYFCASSLGQGDTDTQYFGPGTRLTVL.

The V call is TRBV2, the J call TRBJ2-5; maybe TRBD2 (6 bases). Germline V gene lookup returns CDR1 SNHLY and CDR2 FYNNEI. The V end was cut by 10 bases, the J end by 1 base, with 19 bases between. The CDR3 has 15 residues. This chain's CDR3 is CANSRWAGSQETQYF. The DNA for the CDR3 is TGTGCCAACTCCCGGTGGGCGGGGAGCCAAGAGACCCAGTACTTC.

The V call is TRBV13, the J call TRBJ2-3, with D unresolved. Trimming took 7 bases from V and 4 from J, leaving 15 bases between them. The CDR3 covers 14 residues. The V gene's germline CDR1 is PRHDT and CDR2 FYEKMQ (reference sequence). The CDR3 DNA reads TGTGCCAGCATGCCGACTCGCTCCGCAGATACGCAGTATTTT. It codes for CASMPTRSADTQYF.

V and J are TRBV30 and TRBJ2-1, with D perhaps TRBD2 (5 bases). Trimming stripped 1 base from V and 10 bases from J, with 8 bases between. In germline, CDR1 is GTSNPN, CDR2 SVGIG (reference sequence). The CDR3 loop spans 11 amino acids. The CDR3 here is CAWSGGYEQFF. CDR3 DNA: TGTGCCTGGAGTGGAGGGTACGAGCAGTTCTTC.

The genes are TRBV19 and TRBJ2-1; the D is unclear. Trimming took 5 bases from V and 9 from J, leaving 11 bases between them. CDR3 length equals 12 residues. Looked up from germline, CDR1 is LNHDA and CDR2 is SQIVND (reference sequence). The CDR3 loop reads CASSLGGGEQFF. The CDR3 DNA is TGTGCCAGTAGTTTGGGTGGTGGTGAGCAGTTCTTC.

This sequence joins TRBV7-9 and TRBJ2-2; 7 bases are a match to TRBD2. Per the germline V gene, CDR1 is SEHNR and CDR2 is FQNEAQ (reference sequence). This CDR3 comprises 13 residues. With V trimmed by 10 bases and J by 2 bases, 4 bases remained unmatched. The CDR3 DNA reads as TGTGCCACCAAAGCGGGAAACACCGGGGAGCTGTTTTTT. Translated, it gives CATKAGNTGELFF.

This clone appeared a few times. The chain links TRBV29-1 to TRBJ2-3; D gene ambiguous. Germline-derived CDR1 and CDR2 are SQVTM and ANQGSEA. The CDR3 runs 13 residues. Trimming cost V 4 bases and J 5 bases, with 13 bases left between them. The CDR3 bases are TGCAGCGTTGTCGGGCGCTTTGGAGATACGCAGTATTTT. Its protein is CSVVGRFGDTQYF.